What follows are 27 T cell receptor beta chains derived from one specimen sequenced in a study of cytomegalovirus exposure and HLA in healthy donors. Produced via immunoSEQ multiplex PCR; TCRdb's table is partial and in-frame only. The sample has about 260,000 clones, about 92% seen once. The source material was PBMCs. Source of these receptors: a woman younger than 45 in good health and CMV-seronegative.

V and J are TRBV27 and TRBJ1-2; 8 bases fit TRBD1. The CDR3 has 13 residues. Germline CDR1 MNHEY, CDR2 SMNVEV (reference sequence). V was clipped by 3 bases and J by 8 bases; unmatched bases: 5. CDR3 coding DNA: TGTGCCAGCAGTTTTGGACAGGGTCAAGGCTACACCTTC. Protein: CASSFGQGQGYTF.

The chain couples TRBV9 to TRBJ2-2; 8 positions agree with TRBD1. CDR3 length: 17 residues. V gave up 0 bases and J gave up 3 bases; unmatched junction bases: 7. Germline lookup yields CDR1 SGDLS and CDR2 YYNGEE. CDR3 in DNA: TGTGCCAGCAGCGTAGCTCGGACAGGGCTCTACACCGGGGAGCTGTTTTTT. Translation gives CASSVARTGLYTGELFF. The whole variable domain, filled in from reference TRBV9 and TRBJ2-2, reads DSGVTQTPKHLITATGQRVTLRCSPRSGDLSVYWYQQSLDQGLQFLIQYYNGEERAKGNILERFSAQQFPDLHSELNLSSLELGDSALYFCASSVARTGLYTGELFFGEGSRLTVL.

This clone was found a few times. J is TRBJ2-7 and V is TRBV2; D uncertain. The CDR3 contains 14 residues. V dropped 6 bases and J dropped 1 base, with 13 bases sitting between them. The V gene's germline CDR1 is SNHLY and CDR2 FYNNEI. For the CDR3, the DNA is TGTGCCAGCAGCCAGATAGGGCAGTCCTACGAGCAGTACTTC. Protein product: CASSQIGQSYEQYF.

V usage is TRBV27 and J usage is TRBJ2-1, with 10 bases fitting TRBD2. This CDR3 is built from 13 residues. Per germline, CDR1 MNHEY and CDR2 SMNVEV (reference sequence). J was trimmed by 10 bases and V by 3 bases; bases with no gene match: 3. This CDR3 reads CASSLPLAGEQFF. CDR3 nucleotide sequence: TGTGCCAGCAGTTTGCCACTAGCGGGGGAGCAGTTCTTC.

CDR3 region: CASSQSAVGVNIQYF. Here the CDR3 DNA reads TGCGCCAGCAGCCAATCGGCCGTGGGTGTAAACATTCAGTACTTC. This chain joins TRBV4-3 and TRBJ2-4, with D uncertain. Germline V gene sequence: CDR1 LGHNA, CDR2 YSLEER. The CDR3 runs 15 residues. The V gene lost 2 bases and the J gene lost 6 bases, with 14 bases spanning the gap.

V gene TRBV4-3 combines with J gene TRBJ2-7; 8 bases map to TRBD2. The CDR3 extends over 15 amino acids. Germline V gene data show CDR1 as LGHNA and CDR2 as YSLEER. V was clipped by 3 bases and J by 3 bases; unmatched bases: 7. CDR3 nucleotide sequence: TGCGCCAGCAGCCAGGGTAGCGGGACTGGCTACGAGCAGTACTTC. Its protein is CASSQGSGTGYEQYF.

CDR3 DNA: TGTGCCAGCAGCTTAGTGCCAGACCAAGAGACCCAGTACTTC. Protein sequence: CASSLVPDQETQYF. The V call is TRBV7-8, the J call TRBJ2-5; D is uncertain. Trimming removed 1 base from V and 0 bases from J, with 6 bases in between. Germline V gene sequence: CDR1 SGHVS, CDR2 FQNEAQ. The CDR3 runs to 14 residues. Full variable domain (outside the CDR3, taken from reference TRBV7-8 and TRBJ2-5): GAGVSQSPRYKVAKRGQDVALRCDPISGHVSLFWYQQALGQGPEFLTYFQNEAQLDKSGLPSDRFFAERPEGSVSTLKIQRTQQEDSAVYLCASSLVPDQETQYFGPGTRLLVL.

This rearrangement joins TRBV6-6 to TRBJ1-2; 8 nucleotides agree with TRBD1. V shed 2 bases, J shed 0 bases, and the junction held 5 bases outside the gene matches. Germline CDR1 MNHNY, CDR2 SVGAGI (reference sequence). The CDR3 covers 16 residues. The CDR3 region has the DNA TGTGCCAGCAGTTACGACAGGGGCCATTCTAACTATGGCTACACCTTC. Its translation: CASSYDRGHSNYGYTF.

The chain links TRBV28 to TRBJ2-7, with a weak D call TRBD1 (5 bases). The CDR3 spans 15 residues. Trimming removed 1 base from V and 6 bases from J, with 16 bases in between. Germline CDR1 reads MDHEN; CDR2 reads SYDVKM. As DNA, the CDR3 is TGTGCCAGCAGTTTATCCGCCAATCAGGGCGGCGAGCAGTACTTC. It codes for CASSLSANQGGEQYF.

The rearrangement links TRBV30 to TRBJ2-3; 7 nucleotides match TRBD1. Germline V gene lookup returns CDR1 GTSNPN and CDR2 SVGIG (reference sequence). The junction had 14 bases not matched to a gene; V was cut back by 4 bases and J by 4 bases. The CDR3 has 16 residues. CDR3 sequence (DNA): TGTGCCTGGATAATGTGGGACAGCGCCTTCTCAGATACGCAGTATTTT. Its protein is CAWIMWDSAFSDTQYF.

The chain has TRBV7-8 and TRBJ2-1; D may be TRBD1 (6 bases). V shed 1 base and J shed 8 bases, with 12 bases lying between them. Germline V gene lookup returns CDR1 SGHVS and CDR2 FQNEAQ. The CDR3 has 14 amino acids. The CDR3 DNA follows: TGTGCCAGCAGCTTAGGACAGGAGTTGGATGAGCAGTTCTTC. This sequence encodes CASSLGQELDEQFF. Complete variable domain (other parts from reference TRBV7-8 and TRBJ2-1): GAGVSQSPRYKVAKRGQDVALRCDPISGHVSLFWYQQALGQGPEFLTYFQNEAQLDKSGLPSDRFFAERPEGSVSTLKIQRTQQEDSAVYLCASSLGQELDEQFFGPGTRLTVL.

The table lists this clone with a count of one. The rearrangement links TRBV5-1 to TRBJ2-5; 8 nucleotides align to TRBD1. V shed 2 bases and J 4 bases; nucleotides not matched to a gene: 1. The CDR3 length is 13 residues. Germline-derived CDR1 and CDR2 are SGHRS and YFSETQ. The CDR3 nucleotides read TGCGCCAGCAGCTTTGGACAGGGAGAGACCCAGTACTTC. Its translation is CASSFGQGETQYF.

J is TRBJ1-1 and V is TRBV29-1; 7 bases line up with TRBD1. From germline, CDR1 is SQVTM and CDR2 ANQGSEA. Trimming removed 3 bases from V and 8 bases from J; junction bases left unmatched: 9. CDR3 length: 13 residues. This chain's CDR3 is CSVEGTALTEAFF. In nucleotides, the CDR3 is TGCAGCGTTGAGGGGACAGCTCTAACGGAAGCTTTCTTT.

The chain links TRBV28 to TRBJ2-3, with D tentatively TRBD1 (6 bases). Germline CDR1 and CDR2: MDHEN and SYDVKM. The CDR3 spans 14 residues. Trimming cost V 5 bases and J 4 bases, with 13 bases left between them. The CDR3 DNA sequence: TGTGCCAGCAGTCCATTACAGGGACCAGATACGCAGTATTTT. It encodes CASSPLQGPDTQYF. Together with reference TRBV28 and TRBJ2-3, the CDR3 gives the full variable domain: DVKVTQSSRYLVKRTGEKVFLECVQDMDHENMFWYRQDPGLGLRLIYFSYDVKMKEKGDIPEGYSVSREKKERFSLILESASTNQTSMYLCASSPLQGPDTQYFGPGTRLTVL.

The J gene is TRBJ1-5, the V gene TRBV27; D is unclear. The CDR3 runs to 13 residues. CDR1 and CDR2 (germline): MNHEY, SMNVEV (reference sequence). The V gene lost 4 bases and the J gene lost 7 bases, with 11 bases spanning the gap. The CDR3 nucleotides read TGTGCCAGCAGTTCCTCTGTCTCCCAGCCCCAGCATTTT. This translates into CASSSSVSQPQHF.

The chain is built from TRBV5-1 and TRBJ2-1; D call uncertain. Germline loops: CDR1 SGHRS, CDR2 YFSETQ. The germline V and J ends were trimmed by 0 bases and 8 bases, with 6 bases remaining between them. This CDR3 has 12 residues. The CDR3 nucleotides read TGCGCCAGCAGCTTGGGAGGAGATGAGCAGTTCTTC. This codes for CASSLGGDEQFF.

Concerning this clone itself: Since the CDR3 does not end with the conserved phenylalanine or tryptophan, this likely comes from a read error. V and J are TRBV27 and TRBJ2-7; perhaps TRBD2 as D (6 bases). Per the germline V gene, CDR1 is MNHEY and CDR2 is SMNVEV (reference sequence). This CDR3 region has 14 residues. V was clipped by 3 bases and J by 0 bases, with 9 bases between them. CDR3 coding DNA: TGTGCCAGCAGTTTGGGCGGGACCTCCTACGAGCAGTACCTC. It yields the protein CASSLGGTSYEQYL.

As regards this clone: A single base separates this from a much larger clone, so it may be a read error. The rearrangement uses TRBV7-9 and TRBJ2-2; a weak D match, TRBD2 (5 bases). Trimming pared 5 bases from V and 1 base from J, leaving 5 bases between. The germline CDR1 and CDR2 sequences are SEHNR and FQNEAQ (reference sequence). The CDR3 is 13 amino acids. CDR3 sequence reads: CASSSGNTGELFF. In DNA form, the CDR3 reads TGTGCCAGCAGCAGCGGGAACACCGGGGAGCTGTTTTTT.

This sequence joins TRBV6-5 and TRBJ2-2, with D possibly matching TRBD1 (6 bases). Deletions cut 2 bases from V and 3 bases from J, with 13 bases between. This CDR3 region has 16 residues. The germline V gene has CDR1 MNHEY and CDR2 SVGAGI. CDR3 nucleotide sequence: TGTGCCAGCAGTTACGATTGGCAGGGGTACACCGGGGAGCTGTTTTTT. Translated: CASSYDWQGYTGELFF.

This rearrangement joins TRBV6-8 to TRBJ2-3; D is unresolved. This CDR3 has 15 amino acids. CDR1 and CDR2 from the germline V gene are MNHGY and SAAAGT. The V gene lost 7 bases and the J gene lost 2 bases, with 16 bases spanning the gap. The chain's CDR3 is CASTADVGATDTQYF. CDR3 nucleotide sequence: TGTGCCAGCACCGCGGACGTAGGAGCCACAGATACGCAGTATTTT.

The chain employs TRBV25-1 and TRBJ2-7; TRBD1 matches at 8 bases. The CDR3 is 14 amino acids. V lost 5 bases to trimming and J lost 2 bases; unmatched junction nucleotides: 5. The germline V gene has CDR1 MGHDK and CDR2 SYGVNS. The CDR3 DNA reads TGTGCCAGCAGTCCACCCAGGGGGCCCTACGAGCAGTACTTC. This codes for CASSPPRGPYEQYF.

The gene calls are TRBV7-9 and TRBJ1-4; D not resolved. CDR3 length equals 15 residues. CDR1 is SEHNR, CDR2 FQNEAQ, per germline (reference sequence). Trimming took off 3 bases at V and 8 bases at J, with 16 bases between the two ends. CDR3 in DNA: TGTGCCAGCAGCTTTCTACAGCCGGCCAGGGAAAAACTGTTTTTT. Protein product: CASSFLQPAREKLFF.

CDR3 nucleotides: TGCGCCAGCAGCCCAGGGACTAGCGGCCCGAGCACAGATACGCAGTATTTT. It yields the protein CASSPGTSGPSTDTQYF. This sequence joins TRBV4-1 and TRBJ2-3; 11 nucleotides line up with TRBD2. J was trimmed by 0 bases and V by 4 bases; bases with no gene match: 6. Germline lookup yields CDR1 MGHRA and CDR2 YSYEKL. The CDR3 is made up of 17 amino acids.

The CDR3 here is CAISESELAETTDTQYF. CDR3 nucleotides: TGTGCCATCAGTGAGTCCGAACTAGCGGAGACCACAGATACGCAGTATTTT. This chain connects TRBV10-3 to TRBJ2-3, with 8 bases lining up with TRBD2. The germline gives CDR1 ENHRY, CDR2 SYGVKD. The CDR3 covers 17 residues. The ends lost 0 bases at V and 2 bases at J; junction bases unmatched: 7.

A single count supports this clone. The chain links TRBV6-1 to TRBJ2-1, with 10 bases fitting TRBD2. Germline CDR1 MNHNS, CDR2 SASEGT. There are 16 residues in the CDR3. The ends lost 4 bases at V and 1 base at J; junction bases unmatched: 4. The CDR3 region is CASSGLLAGSYNEQFF. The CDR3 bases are TGTGCCAGCAGTGGCCTACTAGCGGGATCCTACAATGAGCAGTTCTTC.

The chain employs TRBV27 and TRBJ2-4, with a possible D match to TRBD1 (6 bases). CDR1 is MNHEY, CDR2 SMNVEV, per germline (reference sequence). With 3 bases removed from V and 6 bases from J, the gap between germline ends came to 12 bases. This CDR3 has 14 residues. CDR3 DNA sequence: TGTGCCAGCAGTTTTAAGGGCAGGGGAAACATTCAGTACTTC. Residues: CASSFKGRGNIQYF.

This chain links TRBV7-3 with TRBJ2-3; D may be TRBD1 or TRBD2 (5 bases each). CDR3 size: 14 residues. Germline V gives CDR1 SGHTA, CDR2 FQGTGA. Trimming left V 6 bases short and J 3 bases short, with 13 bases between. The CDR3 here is CASSFGARTDTQYF. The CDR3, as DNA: TGTGCCAGCAGTTTCGGGGCAAGGACAGATACGCAGTATTTT. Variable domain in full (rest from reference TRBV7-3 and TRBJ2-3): GAGVSQTPSNKVTEKGKYVELRCDPISGHTALYWYRQSLGQGPEFLIYFQGTGAADDSGLPNDRFFAVRPEGSVSTLKIQRTERGDSAVYLCASSFGARTDTQYFGPGTRLTVL.